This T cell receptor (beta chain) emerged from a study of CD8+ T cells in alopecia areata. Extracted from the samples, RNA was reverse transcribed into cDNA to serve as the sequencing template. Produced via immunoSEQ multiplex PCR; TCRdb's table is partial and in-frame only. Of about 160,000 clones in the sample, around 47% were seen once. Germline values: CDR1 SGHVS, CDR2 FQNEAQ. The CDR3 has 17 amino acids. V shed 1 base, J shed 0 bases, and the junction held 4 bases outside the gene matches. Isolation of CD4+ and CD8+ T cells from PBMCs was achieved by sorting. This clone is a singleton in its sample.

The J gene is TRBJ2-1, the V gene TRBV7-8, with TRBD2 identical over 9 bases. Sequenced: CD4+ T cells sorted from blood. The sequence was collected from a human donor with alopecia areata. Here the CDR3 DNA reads TGTGCCAGCAGCTTAGTTAGCGGGAGCTTCTCCTACAATGAGCAGTTCTTC. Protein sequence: CASSLVSGSFSYNEQFF.